What follows describes a single T cell receptor (beta chain). The antigen is undetermined. Assay used: immunoSEQ multiplex PCR; TCRdb lists only in-frame clones, some missing. The sample holds 130,000 or so clones; 75% to 90% are singletons and the top ten take 6.9%. The sample comes from a study of radiotherapy plus CTLA-4 blockade in lung cancer. Study at large: Objective responses were documented in around a sixth of patients, with disease control in 31%.

Overall study findings and caveats: Clones of tumor-derived TCRs expanded in blood after radiotherapy plus ipilimumab.

This CDR3 spans 15 amino acids. Trimming cost V 0 bases and J 6 bases; bases outside gene matches: 7. From germline, CDR1 is GTSNPN and CDR2 SVGIG (reference sequence). The sequence was obtained from a human donor with non-small cell lung cancer that progressed on radiotherapy plus ipilimumab. The sample was peripheral blood, taken from a patient treated with radiotherapy plus ipilimumab. The chain is built from TRBV30 and TRBJ2-1; 8 bases are a match to TRBD1. Here the CDR3 DNA reads TGTGCCTGGAGTGTATTTGGCAGGGGGCTCAATGAGCAGTTCTTC. It encodes CAWSVFGRGLNEQFF. Supplemented by reference TRBV30 and TRBJ2-1, the full variable domain reads SQTIHQWPATLVQPVGSPLSLECTVEGTSNPNLYWYRQAAGRGLQLLFYSVGIGQISSEVPQNLSASRPQDRQFILSSKKLLLSDSGFYLCAWSVFGRGLNEQFFGPGTRLTVL.